The 19 T cell receptor beta chains given below trace back to one sample, sequenced in a study of CD8+ T cells in alopecia areata. cDNA serving as the sequencing template came from extracted, reverse transcribed RNA. The protocol was immunoSEQ multiplex PCR, while the TCRdb copy is restricted to in-frame clones and leaves out a portion. The table has some 190,000 clones, just over 65% seen once. The treatment is: oral pan-JAK inhibitor, 5-10 mg twice daily. The sample consisted of CD4+ T cells sorted from blood, taken at approximately week 45, from a patient treated with tofacitinib. These receptors originate from a human donor with alopecia areata.

The chain has TRBV11-2 and TRBJ2-3; the D gene is possibly TRBD2 (6 bases). V lost 5 bases, J lost 1 base, and 13 bases lay in between. Per germline, CDR1 SGHAT and CDR2 FQNNGV. The CDR3 has 15 amino acids. As DNA, the CDR3 is TGTGCCAGCAGCCCAGCTGGCGGGGGCACAGATACGCAGTATTTT. Translated, it gives CASSPAGGGTDTQYF.

This sequence joins TRBV25-1 and TRBJ2-5; TRBD2 is a possible D gene (7 bases). Matching the DNA end better, TRBJ2-7 makes the J call doubtful. The CDR3 contains 13 residues. Looked up from germline, CDR1 is MGHDK and CDR2 is SYGVNS. In DNA form, the CDR3 reads TGTGCCAGCGGACGAGCGGGGACATACGAGCAGTACTTC. This encodes CASGRAGTYEQYF.

V usage is TRBV29-1 and J usage is TRBJ2-7; D not certain. With 7 bases removed from V and 6 bases from J, the gap between germline ends came to 19 bases. The length of the CDR3 is 13 residues. Germline V gives CDR1 SQVTM, CDR2 ANQGSEA. In nucleotides, the CDR3 is TGCAGCGGTTCCGGGTCTCCTCTCGGCGAGCAGTACTTC. This codes for CSGSGSPLGEQYF.

The chain links TRBV29-1 to TRBJ2-3, with TRBD2 identical over 9 bases. The V gene end was trimmed by 4 bases and the J gene end by 2 bases; junction bases not matched to a gene: 10. The CDR3 extends over 16 amino acids. The germline CDR1 and CDR2 sequences are SQVTM and ANQGSEA. CDR3 bases: TGCAGCGTTGGAGGTGGGACTAGCTGGCTCACAGATACGCAGTATTTT. This sequence encodes CSVGGGTSWLTDTQYF.

V and J are TRBV5-1 and TRBJ1-3; D is undetermined. The CDR3 spans 13 residues. V was pared by 4 bases and J by 8 bases, with 13 bases between. Germline V CDR1 and CDR2: SGHRS, YFSETQ. DNA of the CDR3: TGCGCCAGCAGCCTTGGGTTTTTGGACACCATATATTTT. It translates to CASSLGFLDTIYF.

The V gene is TRBV25-1, the J gene TRBJ1-5; D gene ambiguous. V was shortened by 1 base and J by 6 bases, with 7 bases between the two germline ends. The germline V gene encodes CDR1 MGHDK and CDR2 SYGVNS. This CDR3 contains 13 residues. The DNA for the CDR3 is TGTGCCAGCAGTGAATCGGGGATTCAGCCCCAGCATTTT. Its protein is CASSESGIQPQHF.

On this clone: Other nucleotide sequences in the sample specify the same CDR3. The genes are TRBV30 and TRBJ2-3; D is uncertain. CDR1 is GTSNPN, CDR2 SVGIG, per germline (reference sequence). This CDR3 has 12 amino acids. Trimming took off 2 bases at V and 6 bases at J, with 9 bases between the two ends. CDR3 nucleotide sequence: TGTGCCTGGAGTCCACTGGGGGATACGCAGTATTTT. Translation gives CAWSPLGDTQYF.

This clone has only a few counts. The chain uses TRBV29-1 and TRBJ1-2; tentative D call: TRBD1 (6 bases). Per the germline V gene, CDR1 is SQVTM and CDR2 is ANQGSEA. CDR3 length: 12 amino acids. V lost 6 bases, J lost 3 bases, and 11 bases lay in between. The CDR3 loop is CSVYREDYGYTF. The CDR3 DNA follows: TGCAGCGTGTACAGGGAAGACTATGGCTACACCTTC.

The V gene is TRBV30, the J gene TRBJ1-6; 7 bases are a match to TRBD1. The CDR3 consists of 13 residues. J gave up 8 bases and V 5 bases, and 6 bases lay outside the gene matches. Looked up from germline, CDR1 is GTSNPN and CDR2 is SVGIG (reference sequence). The CDR3 loop is CAWADRADSPLHF. The CDR3 DNA sequence: TGTGCCTGGGCAGACAGGGCGGATTCACCCCTCCACTTT.

The chain carries TRBV30 and TRBJ1-1, with D maybe TRBD1 (5 bases). V was trimmed by 1 base and J by 4 bases, leaving 13 bases between them. The CDR3 runs to 14 residues. The germline V gene encodes CDR1 GTSNPN and CDR2 SVGIG (reference sequence). DNA for the CDR3: TGTGCCTGGAGTGAGACAGCCATCGGCACTGAAGCTTTCTTT. Translation gives CAWSETAIGTEAFF.

A word on this clone: A junction end diverges from the germline sequence, so it may reflect a read error. The rearrangement uses TRBV7-2 and TRBJ1-1, with no clear D. Germline loops: CDR1 SGHTA, CDR2 FQGNSA. The CDR3 spans 13 residues. For the CDR3, the DNA is TGTGCCAGCAGCCGACCCCCGACCGTTGAAGTTTTCTTT. Translated: CASSRPPTVEVFF.

This chain joins TRBV29-1 and TRBJ1-2; no clear D gene. Trimming took off 4 bases at V and 0 bases at J, with 3 bases between the two ends. The CDR3 contains 11 residues. CDR1 is SQVTM and CDR2 is ANQGSEA in the germline V gene. DNA for the CDR3: TGCAGCGTTGTAACTAACTATGGCTACACCTTC. Protein sequence: CSVVTNYGYTF.

The chain uses TRBV18 and TRBJ1-5; maybe TRBD1 (6 bases). The CDR3 contains 16 residues. Germline CDR1 and CDR2: KGHSH and LQKENI. Trimming stripped 3 bases from V and 4 bases from J, with 16 bases between. CDR3 in amino acids: CASSPADSGWNQPQHF. In DNA form, the CDR3 reads TGTGCCAGCTCACCCGCGGACAGTGGGTGGAATCAGCCCCAGCATTTT.

This chain connects TRBV29-1 to TRBJ2-7; the D gene is possibly TRBD1 (5 bases). Germline V gene data show CDR1 as SQVTM and CDR2 as ANQGSEA. Trimming removed 4 bases from V and 5 bases from J, with 6 bases in between. The CDR3 loop spans 10 amino acids. CDR3 amino acids: CSVGGHEQYF. As DNA, the CDR3 is TGCAGCGTTGGGGGCCACGAGCAGTACTTC.

The chain uses TRBV29-1 and TRBJ2-1; the D gene could be TRBD1 or TRBD2 (5 bases each). Germline-derived CDR1 and CDR2 are SQVTM and ANQGSEA. CDR3 length: 12 residues. Trimming shortened V by 7 bases and J by 9 bases, and 16 bases separated the two germline ends. CDR3 residues: CSAGQDHREQFF. The CDR3 DNA reads as TGCAGCGCGGGGCAAGACCACCGTGAGCAGTTCTTC.

V usage is TRBV19 and J usage is TRBJ1-2; perhaps TRBD1 as D (6 bases). From germline, CDR1 is LNHDA and CDR2 SQIVND (reference sequence). The CDR3 covers 14 residues. Trimming left V 7 bases short and J 1 base short, with 13 bases between. The CDR3 DNA is TGTGCCAGTACCCTGGACAGCTATAACTATGGCTACACCTTC. It specifies CASTLDSYNYGYTF.

This clone showed up just once. The chain employs TRBV5-1 and TRBJ1-1; 7 bases agree with TRBD1. Germline CDR1 is SGHRS and CDR2 is YFSETQ. Losses at the gene ends were 4 bases for V and 0 bases for J; bases not matched to a gene: 3. CDR3 length: 14 residues. The CDR3 spells CASSQDRLNTEAFF. Written as DNA, the CDR3 is TGCGCCAGCAGCCAGGACAGGTTGAACACTGAAGCTTTCTTT.

This clone was seen only a few times. The V and J genes are TRBV29-1 and TRBJ2-1; D is uncertain. In germline, CDR1 is SQVTM, CDR2 ANQGSEA. Trimming took 7 bases from V and 7 from J, leaving 11 bases between them. The CDR3 is made up of 11 amino acids. The CDR3 protein is CSGASINEQFF. The CDR3 DNA reads as TGCAGCGGGGCCAGTATAAATGAGCAGTTCTTC.

The rearrangement links TRBV19 to TRBJ2-5; the match to TRBD2 covers 7 bases. This CDR3 has 15 amino acids. Per the germline V gene, CDR1 is LNHDA and CDR2 is SQIVND (reference sequence). The V gene end was trimmed by 4 bases and the J gene end by 2 bases; junction bases not matched to a gene: 7. The CDR3 protein is CASSRLAELQETQYF. For the CDR3, the DNA is TGTGCCAGTAGTAGGCTAGCGGAACTGCAAGAGACCCAGTACTTC.